This T cell receptor (beta chain) was obtained from a study of cytomegalovirus exposure and HLA in healthy donors. The CDR3 covers 17 residues. Per germline, CDR1 SGHNT and CDR2 YYREEE (reference sequence). Trimming cost V 2 bases and J 0 bases; bases outside gene matches: 8. To note about this clone: Its antigen is currently unknown.

Findings and limits, study-wide: HLA alleles showed associations with some 17,000 TCR beta sequences in a later analysis, at a 0.05 false discovery rate. The productive fraction for most TCR beta V segments was about 90% or about 30% in an earlier analysis.

PCR primers comprised 60 Vbeta and 13 Jbeta primers. Using immunoSEQ multiplex PCR, the repertoire was profiled, and TCRdb retains in-frame clones only, with some absent. The repertoire holds about 140,000 clones, with about 70% as singletons. Sequenced sample: PBMCs. The TCR sequence derives from a man aged 55 to 70 in good health and CMV-seronegative. V gene TRBV5-4 combines with J gene TRBJ2-3; 8 bases align to TRBD2. The CDR3, as DNA: TGTGCCAGCAGCTTTCCGGGGGGGGACTGGAGCACAGATACGCAGTATTTT. Translation gives CASSFPGGDWSTDTQYF.